This T cell receptor (beta chain) is drawn from a study of blood T cell repertoires in COVID-19. Looking at the study overall: From the United States, Italy and Spain came samples of acute and convalescent COVID-19. Sources were T cells, B-cell-depleted T cells, or PBMCs; the material itself was cDNA or gDNA.

Authors' methods: Nucleated cell counts were estimated from reference gene primer amplification. The protocol was immunoSEQ multiplex PCR, while the TCRdb copy is restricted to in-frame clones and leaves out a portion. V and J calls and clone size are as listed in that table; D and trimming were resolved from the DNA. The profile shows some 120,000 clones, approximately 90% of them singletons. The Seattle patients, enrolled during active infection, were followed longitudinally. CDR3 length: 15 residues. From germline, CDR1 is MDHEN and CDR2 SYDVKM. The V and J ends lost 5 bases and 1 base respectively, with 12 bases between them.

The sequenced sample was peripheral blood. V and J are TRBV28 and TRBJ2-1; the D is unclear. The clonotype was recovered from a man in his fifties or sixties with COVID-19, enrolled during active disease. The CDR3 spells CASSPLARSYNEQFF. CDR3 nucleotide sequence: TGTGCCAGCAGTCCTCTGGCTAGGTCCTACAATGAGCAGTTCTTC.